This T cell receptor beta chain was observed in a study of blood T cell repertoires in COVID-19. Clones were read by immunoSEQ multiplex PCR, and TCRdb kept only the in-frame ones, dropping some. Seen here are more than 350,000 clones, 87% observed once, and the top ten hold under 11%. Turning to this clone: The sample holds other DNA sequences that translate to the same CDR3.

The length of the CDR3 is 13 residues. J was trimmed by 4 bases and V by 2 bases; bases with no gene match: 1. In germline, CDR1 is KGHSH, CDR2 LQKENI. V gene TRBV18 combines with J gene TRBJ2-5, with 7 bases identical to TRBD2. Sequencing was done on a sample of peripheral blood. The source is a woman aged 25 to 45 with COVID-19, enrolled during active disease. CDR3 sequence reads: CASSPSGGETQYF. In nucleotides, the CDR3 is TGTGCCAGCTCACCATCGGGGGGAGAGACCCAGTACTTC. The whole variable domain, filled in from reference TRBV18 and TRBJ2-5, reads NAGVMQNPRHLVRRRGQEARLRCSPMKGHSHVYWYRQLPEEGLKFMVYLQKENIIDESGMPKERFSAEFPKEGPSILRIQQVVRGDSAAYFCASSPSGGETQYFGPGTRLLVL.